This TCR beta chain was profiled in a study of Graves' ophthalmopathy and Graves' hyperthyroidism. Study as a whole: Pretreatment peripheral blood was obtained at initial diagnosis.

In its sample, this clonotype was seen many times. Its antigen is unidentified. Broader study findings: Blood also contained most of the expanded thyroid clonotypes above 0.001 frequency.

The study amplified TCR beta CDR3 regions using RNA transcripts. The workflow started with a first-round RT-PCR run with HTBI primers and then moved on to a second-round multiplex PCR. TCRdb re-called the multiplex PCR reads through MiXCR, storing one row per CDR3 protein. The sample lists hundreds of thousands of distinct CDR3 sequences; about 20% were seen once. Over 18 months of follow-up, stable hyperthyroidism required that no ophthalmopathy appear. V dropped 6 bases and J dropped 3 bases, with 15 bases sitting between them. This CDR3 comprises 13 residues. Germline CDR1 and CDR2: DFQATT and SNEGSKA (reference sequence).

The chain couples TRBV20-1 to TRBJ2-7; perhaps D is TRBD1 or TRBD2 (5 bases each). This sequence was found in a woman younger than 35 with stable Graves' hyperthyroidism. Some clones in this sample may be carry-over from other donors' samples. The sequencing sample was made of peripheral blood. CDR3 DNA sequence: TGCAGTGCGGGGGAATCGGGGTACTACGAGCAGTACTTC. Its protein is CSAGESGYYEQYF.